A selection of T cell receptor beta chains follows, all from one sample in a study of T cells in localized non-small cell lung cancer. Clones were read by immunoSEQ multiplex PCR, and TCRdb kept only the in-frame ones, dropping some. The sample includes roughly 17,000 clones, around four fifths of them seen just once. The specimen was peripheral blood, collected before any cancer treatment. These receptors all stem from a male donor older than 55 with stage III lung adenocarcinoma. The CDR3 runs from the conserved cysteine through the conserved F or W. Each record gives: J gene, clone size, V gene, D gene, CDR3 DNA, CDR3 protein. The D gene is left open where the match is weak. Not every row has a clone size; where given, it reads once, few, many or a size class.

J gene: TRBJ1-6
clone size: once
V gene: TRBV5-8
D gene: NA
CDR3 DNA: TGTGCCAGCAGCCCTGCAAGGGATTCACCCCTCCACTTT
CDR3 protein: CASSPARDSPLHF

J gene: TRBJ2-3
clone size: few
V gene: TRBV27
D gene: TRBD2
CDR3 DNA: TGTGCCAGCAGTTTGTTCGGGGGGGGAACAGATACGCAGTATTTT
CDR3 protein: CASSLFGGGTDTQYF

J gene: TRBJ2-7
clone size: NA
V gene: TRBV2
D gene: NA
CDR3 DNA: TGTGCCAGCAGTGGGAGGGTCGGAAGCTACGAGCAGTACTTC
CDR3 protein: CASSGRVGSYEQYF

J gene: TRBJ1-1
clone size: once
V gene: TRBV6-6
D gene: NA
CDR3 DNA: TGTGCCAGCAGAGCACACGACAGGAACACTGAAGCTTTCTTT
CDR3 protein: CASRAHDRNTEAFF

J gene: TRBJ2-3
clone size: NA
V gene: TRBV30
D gene: NA
CDR3 DNA: TGTGCCTGGAGTGGGGCTCTCACAGATACGCAGTATTTT
CDR3 protein: CAWSGALTDTQYF

J gene: TRBJ1-6
clone size: once
V gene: TRBV5-1
D gene: NA
CDR3 DNA: TGCGCCAGCAGCTTGGTGGTGGAATCTTCACCCCTCCACTTT
CDR3 protein: CASSLVVESSPLHF

J gene: TRBJ2-3
clone size: NA
V gene: TRBV5-1
D gene: NA
CDR3 DNA: TGCGCCAGCAGCTTGGCGGACGGCCTGGGAGATACGCAGTATTTT
CDR3 protein: CASSLADGLGDTQYF

J gene: TRBJ1-1
clone size: NA
V gene: TRBV5-4
D gene: NA
CDR3 DNA: TGTGCCAGCAGCTTTCAGGGGAACACTGAAGCTTTCTTT
CDR3 protein: CASSFQGNTEAFF

J gene: TRBJ1-6
clone size: NA
V gene: TRBV5-4
D gene: NA
CDR3 DNA: TGTGCCAGCAGCTTAGGAGGCTTCACCTATAATTCACCCCTCCACTTT
CDR3 protein: CASSLGGFTYNSPLHF

J gene: TRBJ2-1
clone size: NA
V gene: TRBV6-1
D gene: TRBD2
CDR3 DNA: TGTGCCACAGGCGGGGGGAGCTCCTACAATGAGCAGTTCTTC
CDR3 protein: CATGGGSSYNEQFF

J gene: TRBJ1-5
clone size: NA
V gene: TRBV6-5
D gene: NA
CDR3 DNA: TGTGCCACCCAAACCGGACTAAGGCAGCCCCAGCATTTT
CDR3 protein: CATQTGLRQPQHF

J gene: TRBJ1-2
clone size: NA
V gene: TRBV5-6
D gene: NA
CDR3 DNA: TGTGCCAGCAGCCCCAGTCCCGGGACCGCGGACTATGGCTACACCTTC
CDR3 protein: CASSPSPGTADYGYTF

J gene: TRBJ2-5
clone size: NA
V gene: TRBV7-2
D gene: NA
CDR3 DNA: TGTGCCAGCAGCTCCCTGGATCTTTACCAAGAGACCCAGTACTTC
CDR3 protein: CASSSLDLYQETQYF

J gene: TRBJ2-7
clone size: NA
V gene: TRBV6-1
D gene: NA
CDR3 DNA: TGTGCCAGCAGTGAAAACCGCGAGGGAGAGCAGTACTTC
CDR3 protein: CASSENREGEQYF

J gene: TRBJ2-5
clone size: NA
V gene: TRBV10-1
D gene: NA
CDR3 DNA: TGCGCCAGCAGCAAATCCCTACAAGAGACCCAGTACTTC
CDR3 protein: CASSKSLQETQYF

J gene: TRBJ2-1
clone size: NA
V gene: TRBV13
D gene: NA
CDR3 DNA: TGTGCCAGCAGCCATGGAAGTAATGAGCAGTTCTTC
CDR3 protein: CASSHGSNEQFF

J gene: TRBJ1-1
clone size: once
V gene: TRBV5-1
D gene: NA
CDR3 DNA: TGCGCCAGCAGCTTATCCGGGGAGAACACTGAAGCTTTCTTT
CDR3 protein: CASSLSGENTEAFF

J gene: TRBJ1-2
clone size: NA
V gene: TRBV4-2
D gene: NA
CDR3 DNA: TGTGCCAGCAGCCAAGGGTCAGACGCTAACTATGGCTACACCTTC
CDR3 protein: CASSQGSDANYGYTF

J gene: TRBJ1-1
clone size: NA
V gene: TRBV7-7
D gene: NA
CDR3 DNA: TGTGCTAGCAGCTTTGGACGGAACACTGAAGCTTTCTTT
CDR3 protein: CASSFGRNTEAFF

J gene: TRBJ2-2
clone size: NA
V gene: TRBV5-4
D gene: NA
CDR3 DNA: TGTGCCAGCAGCTTGTACGGTCTAGCTCCCTCCGGCGGGGAGCTGTTTTTT
CDR3 protein: CASSLYGLAPSGGELFF

J gene: TRBJ1-5
clone size: NA
V gene: TRBV4-1
D gene: TRBD1
CDR3 DNA: TGCGCCAGCAGCCAGGTTGACAGGGGATCGGGGCCCCAGCATTTT
CDR3 protein: CASSQVDRGSGPQHF

J gene: TRBJ1-4
clone size: NA
V gene: TRBV5-1
D gene: TRBD1
CDR3 DNA: TGCGCCAGCAGCTTGGCAGGACAGGGGCGCAATAATGAAAAACTGTTTTTT
CDR3 protein: CASSLAGQGRNNEKLFF

J gene: TRBJ2-7
clone size: NA
V gene: TRBV5-6
D gene: TRBD2
CDR3 DNA: TGTGCCAGCAGCTTGGTCGCGGGGACTAAGGGCTTCTACGAGCAGTACTTC
CDR3 protein: CASSLVAGTKGFYEQYF

J gene: TRBJ2-5
clone size: NA
V gene: TRBV27
D gene: TRBD2
CDR3 DNA: TGTGCCAGCAGCTCGGGGGGATCCCAAGAGACCCAGTACTTC
CDR3 protein: CASSSGGSQETQYF